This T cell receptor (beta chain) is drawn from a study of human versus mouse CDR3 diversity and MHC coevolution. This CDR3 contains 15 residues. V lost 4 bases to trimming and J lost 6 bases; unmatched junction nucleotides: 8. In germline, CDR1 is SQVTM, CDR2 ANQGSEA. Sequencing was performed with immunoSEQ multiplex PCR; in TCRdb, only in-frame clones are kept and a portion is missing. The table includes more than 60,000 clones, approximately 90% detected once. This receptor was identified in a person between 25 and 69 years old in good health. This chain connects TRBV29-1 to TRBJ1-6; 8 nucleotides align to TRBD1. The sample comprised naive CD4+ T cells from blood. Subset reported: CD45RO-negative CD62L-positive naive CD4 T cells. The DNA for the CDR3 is TGCAGCGTTGGAGAGACAGGGGTTCCTAATTCACCCCTCCACTTT. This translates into CSVGETGVPNSPLHF. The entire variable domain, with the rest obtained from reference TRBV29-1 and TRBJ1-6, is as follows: SAVISQKPSRDICQRGTSLTIQCQVDSQVTMMFWYRQQPGQSLTLIATANQGSEATYESGFVIDKFPISRPNLTFSTLTVSNMSPEDSSIYLCSVGETGVPNSPLHFGNGTRLTVT.